These 24 T cell receptor beta chains came from one sample sequenced in a study of control samples from healthy donors and cancer patients. Assay used: immunoSEQ multiplex PCR; TCRdb lists only in-frame clones, some missing. The sample shows 100,000 to 150,000 clones, approximately 90% of them seen only once. Sequenced material: blood. Every receptor here comes from a man aged 18 to 30 in good health.

The V gene is TRBV30, the J gene TRBJ2-2, with TRBD1 as a possible D gene (5 bases). Germline CDR1 is GTSNPN and CDR2 is SVGIG (reference sequence). The V and J ends lost 5 bases and 5 bases respectively, with 15 bases between them. The CDR3 spans 14 residues. Here the CDR3 DNA reads TGTGCCTGGTCGGTAGGGGCTGGGACCGGGGAGCTGTTTTTT. It translates to CAWSVGAGTGELFF.

The V and J genes are TRBV9 and TRBJ2-2; perhaps TRBD2 as D (5 bases). CDR1 is SGDLS, CDR2 YYNGEE, per germline. The ends were cut back, 0 bases at V and 7 bases at J, with 7 bases in the middle. This CDR3 has 13 amino acids. CDR3 DNA: TGTGCCAGCAGCGTAGACGGAGGCGGGGAGCTGTTTTTT. This sequence encodes CASSVDGGGELFF.

The CDR3 DNA sequence: TGTGCCAGCAGCTCGCGCCGGGACATCAGCACAGATACGCAGTATTTT. Its translation: CASSSRRDISTDTQYF. The gene calls are TRBV11-2 and TRBJ2-3, with D perhaps TRBD1 (6 bases). This CDR3 is 16 amino acids long. Trimming stripped 4 bases from V and 0 bases from J, with 14 bases between. Per the germline V gene, CDR1 is SGHAT and CDR2 is FQNNGV.

The chain is built from TRBV7-7 and TRBJ2-2, with 11 bases identical to TRBD1. Germline V lookup: CDR1 SSHAT, CDR2 FNYEAQ (reference sequence). The CDR3 has 21 amino acids. Germline trimming cut 11 bases from V and 0 bases from J; bases unmatched to any gene: 23. The CDR3 DNA reads as TGTGCCCGAGGAGAGGACAGGGGGCAGCGGGGCGACCCAGCGAACACCGGGGAGCTGTTTTTT. Protein: CARGEDRGQRGDPANTGELFF. The variable domain in full, with the rest retrieved from reference TRBV7-7 and TRBJ2-2, is GAGVSQSPRYKVTKRGQDVTLRCDPISSHATLYWYQQALGQGPEFLTYFNYEAQPDKSGLPSDRFSAERPEGSISTLTIQRTEQRDSAMYRCARGEDRGQRGDPANTGELFFGEGSRLTVL.

This clone was seen once. The chain carries TRBV4-1 and TRBJ2-1, with unresolved D. The V and J ends lost 1 base and 7 bases respectively, with 8 bases between them. Germline CDR1 MGHRA, CDR2 YSYEKL. This CDR3 region has 13 residues. CDR3 DNA: TGCGCCAGCAGCCAAGCCCGGCTGAATGAGCAGTTCTTC. This translates into CASSQARLNEQFF.

The gene calls are TRBV7-8 and TRBJ1-1; 9 nucleotides agree with TRBD1. The CDR3 contains 14 residues. The V gene's germline CDR1 is SGHVS and CDR2 FQNEAQ. Trimming removed 5 bases from V and 5 bases from J; junction bases left unmatched: 6. The CDR3 reads CASSLRDRVTEAFF. The CDR3 region has the DNA TGTGCCAGCAGCCTCCGGGACAGGGTGACTGAAGCTTTCTTT.

In regard to this clone: Distinct nucleotide sequences in the sample also encode this CDR3. This sequence joins TRBV6-4 and TRBJ2-2, with 9 bases aligning to TRBD2. The CDR3 has 17 residues. J gave up 0 bases and V 2 bases, and 4 bases lay outside the gene matches. Per germline, CDR1 MRHNA and CDR2 SNTAGT. CDR3 sequence reads: CASSDGAGGPNTGELFF. In DNA, the CDR3 is TGTGCCAGCAGTGACGGCGCGGGGGGGCCGAACACCGGGGAGCTGTTTTTT.

The V call is TRBV11-2, the J call TRBJ2-7, with 10 bases that match TRBD1. Germline V gene data show CDR1 as SGHAT and CDR2 as FQNNGV. The CDR3 has 15 amino acids. J gave up 0 bases and V 5 bases, and 4 bases lay outside the gene matches. CDR3 protein: CASSAGTGVSYEQYF. The DNA for the CDR3 is TGTGCCAGCAGCGCCGGGACAGGGGTCTCCTACGAGCAGTACTTC.

The rearrangement links TRBV15 to TRBJ2-5; D gene ambiguous. CDR1 is LNHNV, CDR2 YYDKDF, per germline (reference sequence). V lost 5 bases to trimming and J lost 1 base, with 14 bases between them. The CDR3 is 15 amino acids. The CDR3 loop is CATSLDQAFQETQYF. The CDR3 bases are TGTGCCACCAGCCTGGATCAGGCGTTCCAAGAGACCCAGTACTTC.

The chain recombines TRBV10-3 with TRBJ1-4; possibly TRBD1 for D (5 bases). This CDR3 is built from 16 residues. V lost 1 base and J 7 bases, leaving 16 bases between the germline ends. Germline lookup yields CDR1 ENHRY and CDR2 SYGVKD. The CDR3 reads CAISEFVGLGREKLFF. CDR3 in DNA: TGTGCCATCAGTGAGTTCGTGGGACTAGGGCGTGAAAAACTGTTTTTT.

The chain uses TRBV2 and TRBJ2-5, with TRBD2 identical over 10 bases. Per germline, CDR1 SNHLY and CDR2 FYNNEI. V was clipped by 1 base and J by 4 bases; unmatched bases: 3. The CDR3 contains 15 residues. CDR3 protein: CASSEDSGGTETQYF. The CDR3 DNA is TGTGCCAGCAGTGAAGATAGCGGGGGGACAGAGACCCAGTACTTC.

V is TRBV7-3 and J is TRBJ2-2; D not resolved. CDR3 length: 15 amino acids. The V end was cut by 4 bases, the J end by 6 bases, with 15 bases between. Germline CDR1 reads SGHTA; CDR2 reads FQGTGA. The CDR3 DNA reads TGTGCCAGCAGCTCGCCGGGCCCGAGCGCCGGGGAGCTGTTTTTT. Residues: CASSSPGPSAGELFF.

This clone occurred once. This sequence joins TRBV5-5 and TRBJ1-4, with D perhaps matching TRBD1 (5 bases). The CDR3 spans 17 residues. Trimming removed 6 bases from V and 8 bases from J, with 26 bases in between. Germline V gene sequence: CDR1 SGHKS, CDR2 YYEKEE (reference sequence). CDR3 bases: TGTGCCAGCACCCCGGACCCAGGGCAAAGGGGTAACGAAAAACTGTTTTTT. Protein product: CASTPDPGQRGNEKLFF.

This clone was seen only a few times. Other DNA sequences within the sample encode an identical CDR3. The chain links TRBV15 to TRBJ1-5; a possible D gene is TRBD1 (6 bases). CDR1 and CDR2 from the germline V gene are LNHNV and YYDKDF (reference sequence). Trimming stripped 5 bases from V and 0 bases from J, with 17 bases between. CDR3 length: 17 amino acids. CDR3 DNA sequence: TGTGCCACCAGCGGGGGCCGAGGGGGGGTTAGCAATCAGCCCCAGCATTTT. This translates into CATSGGRGGVSNQPQHF.

The chain has TRBV7-9 and TRBJ1-4; 9 bases map to TRBD1. Germline assignment: CDR1 SEHNR and CDR2 FQNEAQ (reference sequence). Trimming took 4 bases from V and 10 from J; bases not matched to a gene: 13. The CDR3 loop spans 16 amino acids. CDR3 in amino acids: CASSSSSTGGVGKLFF. The CDR3 DNA follows: TGTGCCAGCAGCTCATCATCGACAGGGGGAGTGGGAAAACTGTTTTTT.

The V and J genes are TRBV11-2 and TRBJ2-1; 10 bases match TRBD2. The V and J ends lost 6 bases and 4 bases, in that order; junction bases with no gene match: 6. This CDR3 has 15 residues. Germline V lookup: CDR1 SGHAT, CDR2 FQNNGV. The DNA of the CDR3 is TGTGCCAGCAGATCGCTAGCGGGGGATTACAATGAGCAGTTCTTC. This translates into CASRSLAGDYNEQFF.

The CDR3 here is CASSLGQNQETQYF. The CDR3 DNA reads TGTGCCAGCAGCTTAGGACAAAACCAAGAGACCCAGTACTTC. The chain couples TRBV11-3 to TRBJ2-5; D remains unclear. The V end was cut by 1 base, the J end by 0 bases, with 6 bases between. The CDR3 has 14 residues. Looked up from germline, CDR1 is SGHNT and CDR2 is YENEEA.

This clone was found once. The V call is TRBV3-1 (or the pseudogene TRBV3-2), the J call TRBJ2-7; the D call may be TRBD1 or TRBD2 (5 bases each). This CDR3 has 14 amino acids. From germline, CDR1 is LGHDT and CDR2 YNNKEL (reference sequence). Trimming cost V 4 bases and J 7 bases, with 17 bases left between them. CDR3 bases: TGTGCCAGCAGCCTTTTGGGACCTCTGGGGGAGCAGTACTTC. Residues: CASSLLGPLGEQYF.

V and J are TRBV4-1 and TRBJ2-3, with no clear D. The CDR3 contains 15 residues. The ends were cut back, 1 base at V and 0 bases at J, with 8 bases in the middle. Germline lookup yields CDR1 MGHRA and CDR2 YSYEKL. In nucleotides, the CDR3 is TGCGCCAGCAGCCAAGCGGTTAAGAGCACAGATACGCAGTATTTT. Its translation is CASSQAVKSTDTQYF.

V and J are TRBV9 and TRBJ1-2; D is ambiguous. The CDR3 has 11 residues. V lost 3 bases, J lost 4 bases, and 4 bases lay in between. Germline V gene sequence: CDR1 SGDLS, CDR2 YYNGEE. The CDR3 region has the DNA TGTGCCAGCAGCGATAGCTATGGCTACACCTTC. It encodes CASSDSYGYTF.

The V call is TRBV5-1, the J call TRBJ2-1; 11 nucleotides align to TRBD2. Germline V gene lookup returns CDR1 SGHRS and CDR2 YFSETQ. V was pared by 0 bases and J by 0 bases, with 2 bases of the junction left unmatched. CDR3 size: 17 residues. The CDR3 nucleotides are TGCGCCAGCAGCTTGGCGACTAGCGGGGCCTCCTACAATGAGCAGTTCTTC. As protein: CASSLATSGASYNEQFF.

The rearrangement uses TRBV6-4 and TRBJ2-7, with D perhaps TRBD2 (6 bases). This CDR3 has 14 residues. From germline, CDR1 is MRHNA and CDR2 SNTAGT. V was shortened by 7 bases and J by 2 bases, with 15 bases between the two germline ends. The CDR3 region is CASTSGGMAYEQYF. CDR3 nucleotide sequence: TGTGCCAGCACTTCGGGCGGGATGGCCTACGAGCAGTACTTC.

The chain recombines TRBV6-5 with TRBJ1-3; D unclear. The germline CDR1 and CDR2 sequences are MNHEY and SVGAGI. The CDR3 runs to 14 residues. Trimming removed 7 bases at V and 4 bases at J, with 14 bases between. CDR3 region: CASTRSEEGNTIYF. In DNA form, the CDR3 reads TGTGCCAGCACTCGCTCCGAGGAAGGAAACACCATATATTTT.

The chain is built from TRBV5-1 and TRBJ2-7; D call uncertain. The germline CDR1 and CDR2 sequences are SGHRS and YFSETQ. V dropped 2 bases and J dropped 5 bases, with 11 bases sitting between them. The CDR3 is made up of 13 amino acids. The chain's CDR3 is CASSFLGSDEQYF. The DNA for the CDR3 is TGCGCCAGCAGCTTTTTGGGTTCGGACGAGCAGTACTTC.